What follows is one T cell receptor (beta chain) and its context. The antigen it recognizes is unknown. Base-call qualities are not available, and no considerably larger clone is one nucleotide away. A constant-region primer and ProtoScript II reverse transcriptase were used to reverse-transcribe TCRbeta-specific cDNA from about 0.55 ug total RNA. The TCRbeta libraries were prepared through three rounds of nested multiplex PCR following a slightly modified ARM-PCR procedure. Each of the first two PCR rounds ran for approximately 10 cycles using multiplex TRBV1-TRBV30 forward primers together with a Cbeta reverse primer. Sample barcodes and Illumina adapters were attached in a final 25-cycle PCR using Deep VentR polymerase. Before sequencing, amplicons of 200-500 bp were gel-purified using a QIAquick gel extraction kit. An Illumina HiSeq 2500 was used to sequence the TCRbeta amplicons, generating 250-bp paired-end reads. As for how the authors treated the data: To recover full CDR3 sequences, reads were quality-trimmed using Trimmomatic v0.33 and paired reads were then merged using FLASH v1.2.11. MiGEC v1.2.1b assigned V, D and J germline segments to the rearranged TCRbeta sequences. Clonotype statistics and Shannon-Wiener diversity indices were calculated with VDJtools v1.0.0. Except for diversity analysis, only each sample's 250 most abundant clonotypes were used in subsequent analyses to reduce sampling bias. TCRdb reprocessed the public reads (quality trimming at Q25 with fastp, clone calling with MiXCR) and kept in-frame beta chains. Records with the same CDR3 protein are collapsed into one entry carrying the most frequent genes and DNA. In this record, the V and J calls reflect TCRdb's handling and not the investigators' own analysis. This sample has tens of thousands of distinct CDR3 sequences in its table, and about two thirds of those were observed once. The ten most abundant clones make up about 40% of the sample.

These data originate in a study of tumor-infiltrating lymphocytes in primary liver carcinoma (dated by TCRdb to 2016 to 2017). At the level of the whole study: The five patients, three men and two women aged 30 to 69 years, had hepatocellular carcinoma (four) or combined HCC and intrahepatic cholangiocarcinoma (one). Reproducibility between technical replicate repertoires was high, with correlation coefficients above 0.95 and mean shared-clone rates about 0.9. A total of roughly 35 specimens from 5 patients underwent TCRbeta repertoire sequencing, comprising 25 or so tumor regions, 5 adjacent noncancerous liver tissues and 5 peripheral blood samples. The roughly 27 tumor region samples were profiled with Agilent mRNA microarrays so that TCRbeta repertoire diversity could be related to the local molecular phenotype. For each liver tumor, the study sampled five regions along with adjacent normal tissue and blood, and applied TCRbeta repertoire sequencing, expression microarrays and whole-exome sequencing. Roughly 3.65 to 7.13 million productive TCRbeta reads were obtained per sample, and no significant difference in read depth was found between tissue types. The five patients had tumors of stage T1-T3 N0M0, with maximum diameters ranging from about 4 to 11 cm.

The CDR3 contains 14 residues, cysteine and phenylalanine counted. The sequence is cut down to CDR3 DNA, 42 bases in frame from base 1. Sequences MNHEY (CDR1) and SVGAGI (CDR2) are obtained from the germline V gene. V drops 8 bases and J drops 3 bases, leaving 16 bases in between. Total RNA and DNA were co-extracted without cell sorting from 20-30 mg of bulk tissue using the AllPrep DNA/RNA mini kit. Between November 2015 and March 2016, roughly five patients in China with histopathologically diagnosed primary liver carcinoma had their tumors surgically resected. Patients had chronic HBV infection and were treatment-naive at sampling. Five spatially separated regions were sampled from each tumor: the superior, inferior, left-lateral and right-lateral poles, plus the tumor centre. More than 75% viable tumor cells were found by histology in every tumor sample. Fresh tumor and adjacent tissue pieces were bisected, with one half stored in RNAlater at -80 degrees C and the other half sent for histology.

Broad study findings and their caveats: Only roughly 7-24% of top clones appeared in all five regions of a tumor, which suggests that tumor-infiltrating T cells are spatially heterogeneous. With just 4 or 5 patients in the study, the authors point out that the findings should be validated in a larger study. Only the TCR beta chain was sequenced, so true repertoire diversity is likely underestimated because unpaired alpha chains were not captured. Repertoire overlap was higher between tumor regions (mean about 35%) than tumor-adjacent (around 17%) or tumor-blood (approximately 15%) pairs, consistent with antigen-driven expansion. Since the samples were bulk and unsorted, there was no way to compare CD4+ and CD8+ T cell repertoires. Compared with blood, tumors had a significantly larger share of the repertoire taken up by the top 250 clones (p = 0.039).

The sequence derives from a man aged 40-55 years with primary liver carcinoma and hepatitis B virus infection. The sequence is built from TRBV6-5 and TRBJ1-1; TRBD1 might be the D gene, on 5 matching bases. The sample consisted of liver tumor tissue from sampling region 4. The cell subset or site tag for this specimen amounts to: tumor region T4, right-lateral pole. The DNA is as follows: TGTGCCAGCGCCAAACAGGTTTCAGACACTGAAGCTTTCTTT. Its translation reads: CASAKQVSDTEAFF.